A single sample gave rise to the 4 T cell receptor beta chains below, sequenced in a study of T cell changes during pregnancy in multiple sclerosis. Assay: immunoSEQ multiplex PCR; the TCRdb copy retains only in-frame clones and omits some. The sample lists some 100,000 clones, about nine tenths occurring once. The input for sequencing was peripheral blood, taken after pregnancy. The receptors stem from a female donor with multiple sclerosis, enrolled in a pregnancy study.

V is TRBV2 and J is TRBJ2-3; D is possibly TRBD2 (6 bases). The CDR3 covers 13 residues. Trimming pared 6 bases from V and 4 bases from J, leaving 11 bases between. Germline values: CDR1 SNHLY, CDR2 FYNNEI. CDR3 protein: CASREGVADTQYF. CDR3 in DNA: TGTGCCAGCAGGGAGGGCGTCGCAGATACGCAGTATTTT. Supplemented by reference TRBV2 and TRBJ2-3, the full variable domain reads EPEVTQTPSHQVTQMGQEVILRCVPISNHLYFYWYRQILGQKVEFLVSFYNNEISEKSEIFDDQFSVERPDGSNFTLKIRSTKLEDSAMYFCASREGVADTQYFGPGTRLTVL.

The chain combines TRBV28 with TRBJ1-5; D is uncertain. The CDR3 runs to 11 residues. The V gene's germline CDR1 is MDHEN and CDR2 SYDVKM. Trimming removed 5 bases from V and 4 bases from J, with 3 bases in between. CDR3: CASSTNQPQHF. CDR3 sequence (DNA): TGTGCCAGCAGTACAAATCAGCCCCAGCATTTT.

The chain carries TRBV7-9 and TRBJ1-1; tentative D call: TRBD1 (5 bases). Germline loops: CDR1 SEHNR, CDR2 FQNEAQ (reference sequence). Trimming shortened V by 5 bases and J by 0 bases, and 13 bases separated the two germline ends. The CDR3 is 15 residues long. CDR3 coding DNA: TGTGCCAGCAGCGGGCGACAGAGCATGAACACTGAAGCTTTCTTT. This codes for CASSGRQSMNTEAFF.

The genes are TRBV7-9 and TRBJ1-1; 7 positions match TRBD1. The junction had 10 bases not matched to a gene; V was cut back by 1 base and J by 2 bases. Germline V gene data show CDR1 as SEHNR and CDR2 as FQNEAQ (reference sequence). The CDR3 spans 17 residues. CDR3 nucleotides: TGTGCCAGCAGCTTAGGCCGGACAGGAGCAGAAAACACTGAAGCTTTCTTT. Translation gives CASSLGRTGAENTEAFF.